Below are 23 T cell receptor beta chains sequenced from a single sample in a study of blood T cell repertoires in COVID-19. Profiled with immunoSEQ multiplex PCR; TCRdb holds only in-frame clones, not every one. The sample includes some 300,000 clones, about nine tenths of them seen just once. Sequencing used peripheral blood. The source is a woman in her 30s who had recovered from COVID-19.

The V and J genes are TRBV20-1 and TRBJ1-1; TRBD1 might be the D (6 bases). Trimming took 5 bases from V and 4 from J, leaving 8 bases between them. The length of the CDR3 is 11 residues. Looked up from germline, CDR1 is DFQATT and CDR2 is SNEGSKA (reference sequence). CDR3 nucleotide sequence: TGCAGTGCTTACAGGGTCACTGAAGCTTTCTTT. Its protein is CSAYRVTEAFF.

Here the CDR3 DNA reads TGTGCCAGCTCACCTGTGGTCGGAGACACTGAAGCTTTCTTT. Its protein product is CASSPVVGDTEAFF. The chain joins TRBV18 to TRBJ1-1; D is unresolved. The germline V gene encodes CDR1 KGHSH and CDR2 LQKENI. This CDR3 comprises 14 residues. Between the trimmed V and J ends, which lost 3 bases and 3 bases, there was a span of 11 bases.

V and J are TRBV19 and TRBJ1-5; 8 nucleotides match TRBD1. J gave up 2 bases and V 1 base, and 1 base lay outside the gene matches. Looked up from germline, CDR1 is LNHDA and CDR2 is SQIVND (reference sequence). There are 15 residues in the CDR3. The CDR3 is CASSIGGQGNQPQHF. CDR3 nucleotide sequence: TGTGCCAGTAGTATAGGGGGACAGGGCAATCAGCCCCAGCATTTT.

This chain joins TRBV7-3 and TRBJ2-1; 8 nucleotides match TRBD1. Trimming took 6 bases from V and 3 from J; bases not matched to a gene: 10. Per germline, CDR1 SGHTA and CDR2 FQGTGA. This CDR3 spans 16 amino acids. As DNA, the CDR3 is TGTGCCAGCAGTCTTGGACAGGGAATTTTCTACAATGAGCAGTTCTTC. Its translation is CASSLGQGIFYNEQFF.

The genes are TRBV5-4 and TRBJ2-7; 8 bases match TRBD1. CDR1 is SGHNT and CDR2 is YYREEE in the germline V gene (reference sequence). The CDR3 is made up of 14 amino acids. The V gene end was trimmed by 0 bases and the J gene end by 3 bases; junction bases not matched to a gene: 2. CDR3 sequence reads: CASSLGDRRYEQYF. The CDR3 coding sequence is TGTGCCAGCAGCTTGGGGGACAGGCGCTACGAGCAGTACTTC.

The gene calls are TRBV7-2 and TRBJ1-2; maybe TRBD1 (6 bases). Germline V gene sequence: CDR1 SGHTA, CDR2 FQGNSA. With 5 bases removed from V and 7 bases from J, the gap between germline ends came to 20 bases. CDR3 length equals 15 residues. CDR3 coding DNA: TGTGCCAGCAGCCCCTATGGACAGACCTCTCGTGGCTACACCTTC. It is translated as CASSPYGQTSRGYTF.

The chain employs TRBV7-2 and TRBJ2-7; tentative D call: TRBD2 (6 bases). Germline CDR1 and CDR2: SGHTA and FQGNSA. V shed 5 bases and J shed 3 bases, with 14 bases lying between them. This CDR3 contains 14 residues. The CDR3 bases are TGTGCCAGCAGCCCCCGACTAGGAATCTACGAGCAGTACTTC. Translating gives CASSPRLGIYEQYF.

This clone showed up just once. The gene calls are TRBV3-1 (or the pseudogene TRBV3-2) and TRBJ1-2; 9 bases are a match to TRBD1. V lost 8 bases to trimming and J lost 6 bases; unmatched junction nucleotides: 13. CDR3 length: 15 residues. The germline CDR1 and CDR2 sequences are LGHDT and YNNKEL (reference sequence). DNA of the CDR3: TGTGCCAGCTGGTCAGCTGGACAGGGGCTACATGGCTACACCTTC. Translating it yields CASWSAGQGLHGYTF.

The chain couples TRBV7-9 to TRBJ1-5; D remains ambiguous. The V gene's germline CDR1 is SEHNR and CDR2 FQNEAQ (reference sequence). The germline V and J ends were trimmed by 0 bases and 3 bases, with 3 bases remaining between them. This CDR3 comprises 13 residues. Here the CDR3 reads CASSLAYNQPQHF. The DNA for the CDR3 is TGTGCCAGCAGCTTAGCCTACAATCAGCCCCAGCATTTT.

The chain recombines TRBV4-2 with TRBJ2-4; 12 positions agree with TRBD1. Germline V gene sequence: CDR1 LGHNA, CDR2 YNFKEQ. Germline trimming cut 3 bases from V and 2 bases from J; bases unmatched to any gene: 5. CDR3 length equals 17 residues. CDR3 residues: CASSQRGQGATKNIQYF. CDR3 sequence (DNA): TGTGCCAGCAGCCAGAGGGGACAGGGGGCAACCAAAAACATTCAGTACTTC.

This rearrangement joins TRBV5-5 to TRBJ2-5, with D maybe TRBD2 (7 bases). Trimming shortened V by 3 bases and J by 5 bases, and 14 bases separated the two germline ends. This CDR3 comprises 14 residues. Germline lookup yields CDR1 SGHKS and CDR2 YYEKEE (reference sequence). The CDR3 coding sequence is TGTGCCAGCAGCTGGGGAGGGGGTACGGAGACCCAGTACTTC. It encodes CASSWGGGTETQYF.

The chain links TRBV6-5 to TRBJ1-1, with D uncertain. Trimming pared 8 bases from V and 1 base from J, leaving 17 bases between. CDR1 is MNHEY and CDR2 is SVGAGI in the germline V gene. This CDR3 is 15 amino acids long. For the CDR3, the DNA is TGTGCCAGCCGGGGAATACGGGGTCGGAACACTGAAGCTTTCTTT. Amino acids: CASRGIRGRNTEAFF.

The chain uses TRBV14 and TRBJ2-7; 8 bases fit TRBD1. The germline gives CDR1 SGHDN, CDR2 FVKESK. The V segment lost 3 bases and the J segment 2 bases; nucleotides outside the gene matches: 9. The CDR3 contains 16 residues. In nucleotides, the CDR3 is TGTGCCAGCAGCCAGGGCCCGGGACAGGTTGCCTACGAGCAGTACTTC. This encodes CASSQGPGQVAYEQYF.

The V call is TRBV24-1, the J call TRBJ2-1; 7 bases line up with TRBD2. Losses at the gene ends were 5 bases for V and 0 bases for J; bases not matched to a gene: 6. Germline V CDR1 and CDR2: KGHDR, SFDVKD. The CDR3 extends over 16 amino acids. DNA of the CDR3: TGTGCCACCAGTGGAAGCGGGGCTAGCTCCTACAATGAGCAGTTCTTC. This gives the protein CATSGSGASSYNEQFF.

The CDR3 spells CASSYDRLAPGELFF. The CDR3 DNA reads as TGTGCCAGCAGTTATGACAGGCTGGCACCCGGGGAGCTGTTTTTT. This chain joins TRBV5-5 and TRBJ2-2, with D possibly matching TRBD1 (6 bases). This CDR3 spans 15 amino acids. Germline CDR1 is SGHKS and CDR2 is YYEKEE (reference sequence). Trimming shortened V by 5 bases and J by 6 bases, and 17 bases separated the two germline ends.

This clone appeared a few times. The chain has TRBV3-1 (or the pseudogene TRBV3-2) and TRBJ1-1; D remains ambiguous. This CDR3 comprises 17 residues. Germline V gene lookup returns CDR1 LGHDT and CDR2 YNNKEL (reference sequence). The V and J ends lost 2 bases and 4 bases respectively, with 20 bases between them. In nucleotides, the CDR3 is TGTGCCAGCAGCCAAATGGCCGGAGCCCGGGTGGGCACTGAAGCTTTCTTT. Protein: CASSQMAGARVGTEAFF.

This chain's CDR3 is CASSHRDRYLLNTEAFF. The CDR3 coding sequence is TGTGCCAGCAGCCACCGCGACAGGTACCTCTTGAACACTGAAGCTTTCTTT. The genes are TRBV14 and TRBJ1-1; weak D call: TRBD1 (6 bases). The ends were cut back, 3 bases at V and 0 bases at J, with 17 bases in the middle. CDR3 size: 17 residues. Germline V gene sequence: CDR1 SGHDN, CDR2 FVKESK.

This clone has only a few counts. V gene TRBV5-6 combines with J gene TRBJ1-6; D is ambiguous. The CDR3 has 14 residues. From germline, CDR1 is SGHDT and CDR2 YYEEEE. V lost 4 bases and J 12 bases, leaving 17 bases between the germline ends. CDR3 nucleotides: TGTGCCAGCAGCCCAGGTGCCTCGCTTCGACCCCTCCACTTT. Its protein is CASSPGASLRPLHF. Combining the CDR3 with reference TRBV5-6 and TRBJ1-6 gives the whole variable domain DAGVTQSPTHLIKTRGQQVTLRCSPKSGHDTVSWYQQALGQGPQFIFQYYEEEERQRGNFPDRFSGHQFPNYSSELNVNALLLGDSALYLCASSPGASLRPLHFGNGTRLTVT.

The chain employs TRBV5-4 and TRBJ2-3, with 8 nucleotides matching TRBD1. With V trimmed by 1 base and J by 0 bases, 4 bases remained unmatched. This CDR3 is built from 16 residues. Germline CDR1 is SGHNT and CDR2 is YYREEE (reference sequence). In DNA form, the CDR3 reads TGTGCCAGCAGCTTGTGGAGGGACAGGAGCACAGATACGCAGTATTTT. This encodes CASSLWRDRSTDTQYF. Complete variable domain (other parts from reference TRBV5-4 and TRBJ2-3): ETGVTQSPTHLIKTRGQQVTLRCSSQSGHNTVSWYQQALGQGPQFIFQYYREEENGRGNFPPRFSGLQFPNYSSELNVNALELDDSALYLCASSLWRDRSTDTQYFGPGTRLTVL.

CDR3 DNA: TGTGCCAGCAGATCCCCGGCGGGGGGATTCACAGATACGCAGTATTTT. It is translated as CASRSPAGGFTDTQYF. J is TRBJ2-3 and V is TRBV28; TRBD2 matches at 8 bases. Germline V gene data show CDR1 as MDHEN and CDR2 as SYDVKM. Trimming took 6 bases from V and 2 from J; bases not matched to a gene: 10. The CDR3 totals 16 residues.

The chain links TRBV24-1 to TRBJ2-5; the match to TRBD1 covers 7 bases. With V trimmed by 6 bases and J by 4 bases, 4 bases remained unmatched. This CDR3 is built from 13 residues. Germline CDR1 is KGHDR and CDR2 is SFDVKD. CDR3 in DNA: TGTGCCACCAGTCCACAGGGGAGAGAGACCCAGTACTTC. Its protein product is CATSPQGRETQYF.

This sequence joins TRBV4-1 and TRBJ1-6; D is ambiguous. The germline gives CDR1 MGHRA, CDR2 YSYEKL. V lost 0 bases, J lost 8 bases, and 8 bases lay in between. The CDR3 totals 14 residues. The CDR3 nucleotides are TGCGCCAGCAGCCAAGATAGCGGGGATTCACCCCTCCACTTT. Translating it yields CASSQDSGDSPLHF.

The gene calls are TRBV7-8 and TRBJ1-6, with unresolved D. V was trimmed by 8 bases and J by 7 bases, leaving 12 bases between them. CDR3 size: 13 residues. Germline V gene lookup returns CDR1 SGHVS and CDR2 FQNEAQ. The CDR3 nucleotides read TGTGCCAGCGCAACTAACCTGAATTCACCCCTCCACTTT. Protein product: CASATNLNSPLHF.